The 21 T cell receptor beta chains below come from one sample, sequenced in a study of blood T cell repertoires in COVID-19 (TCRdb year 2020). Receptor amplification or capture employed the immunoSEQ multiplex PCR assay. Imported from immuneACCESS, the table was reduced by TCRdb to in-frame sequences with V and J called. These copies leave out some clones; in studies compared against another copy, an unresolved V gene accounts for under half, and the cause of the remainder is not known. The sample has almost 500,000 clones on record, 80% to 90% of them singletons. Of the sample, around 7.9% is held by the ten largest clones. What was sequenced was PBMCs or T cells enriched from blood (not recorded which). The receptors come from a woman between 55 and 75 years old who had recovered from COVID-19.

J is TRBJ2-5 and V is TRBV4-1, with D unclear. The CDR3 consists of 15 residues. Germline loops: CDR1 MGHRA, CDR2 YSYEKL. V lost 1 base and J lost 3, with 12 bases in between. The CDR3: CASSQVIGQEETQYF. The CDR3 DNA reads TGCGCCAGCAGCCAAGTTATTGGGCAGGAAGAGACCCAGTACTTC.

The chain recombines TRBV19 with TRBJ2-4, with no clear D. Germline V lookup: CDR1 LNHDA, CDR2 SQIVND (reference sequence). The CDR3 is 12 amino acids. V lost 5 bases, J lost 10 bases, and 12 bases lay in between. Written as DNA, the CDR3 is TGTGCCAGTAGTGTCCGTGGAGAAATTCAGTACTTC. Its protein is CASSVRGEIQYF.

The chain combines TRBV30 with TRBJ1-1, with 9 bases identical to TRBD1. The CDR3 totals 13 residues. Trimming at V came to 1 base and at J to 5 bases, leaving 2 bases not matched to a gene. Per the germline V gene, CDR1 is GTSNPN and CDR2 is SVGIG (reference sequence). The CDR3 DNA reads TGTGCCTGGAGTGGGGGACAGGGAACTGAAGCTTTCTTT. The encoded protein is CAWSGGQGTEAFF.

The chain combines TRBV19 with TRBJ1-5; D is ambiguous. The germline V gene has CDR1 LNHDA and CDR2 SQIVND (reference sequence). V lost 6 bases and J lost 2, with 8 bases in between. There are 13 residues in the CDR3. CDR3 nucleotides: TGTGCCAGTAGCACTGTGGGCAATCAGCCCCAGCATTTT. It codes for CASSTVGNQPQHF.

The chain recombines TRBV19 with TRBJ1-5; 9 positions match TRBD1. V lost 7 bases to trimming and J lost 6 bases; unmatched junction nucleotides: 10. The CDR3 spans 15 residues. Germline CDR1 and CDR2: LNHDA and SQIVND (reference sequence). The CDR3: CASTPGTGRSQPQHF. In DNA form, the CDR3 reads TGTGCCAGTACCCCCGGGACAGGGAGAAGTCAGCCCCAGCATTTT.

The chain has TRBV4-2 and TRBJ1-5; D perhaps matches TRBD1 (6 bases). Trimming stripped 0 bases from V and 3 bases from J, with 9 bases between. In germline, CDR1 is LGHNA, CDR2 YNFKEQ. The CDR3 is 15 amino acids. In DNA form, the CDR3 reads TGTGCCAGCAGCCAAGAAGGGGGACCCAATCAGCCCCAGCATTTT. Protein sequence: CASSQEGGPNQPQHF.

V and J are TRBV5-1 and TRBJ1-1, with 9 bases identical to TRBD1. Germline trimming cut 4 bases from V and 4 bases from J; bases unmatched to any gene: 8. Per the germline V gene, CDR1 is SGHRS and CDR2 is YFSETQ. The CDR3 consists of 15 residues. The CDR3 DNA reads TGCGCCAGCAGCCCGACAGGGGGTTTGGGCACTGAAGCTTTCTTT. Its translation is CASSPTGGLGTEAFF.

The chain employs TRBV2 and TRBJ1-1; D is perhaps TRBD1 (6 bases). This CDR3 spans 14 amino acids. In germline, CDR1 is SNHLY, CDR2 FYNNEI. V gave up 6 bases and J gave up 5 bases, with 16 bases separating them. The chain's CDR3 is CASRGQGRETEAFF. Here the CDR3 DNA reads TGTGCCAGCAGGGGGCAGGGGCGTGAGACTGAAGCTTTCTTT.

V usage is TRBV30 and J usage is TRBJ1-5, with D hard to call. V was shortened by 2 bases and J by 3 bases, with 8 bases between the two germline ends. Germline CDR1 and CDR2: GTSNPN and SVGIG (reference sequence). The CDR3 length is 13 residues. The CDR3 protein is CAWSLSFNQPQHF. The DNA of the CDR3 is TGTGCCTGGAGTTTGAGTTTCAATCAGCCCCAGCATTTT.

This chain joins TRBV19 and TRBJ2-1, with unresolved D. V was clipped by 5 bases and J by 12 bases, with 11 bases between them. Germline CDR1 LNHDA, CDR2 SQIVND (reference sequence). This CDR3 is 11 amino acids long. The CDR3 region has the DNA TGTGCCAGTAGTTCGTACGCCGGGCAGTTCTTC. Translating gives CASSSYAGQFF.

The chain employs TRBV5-1 and TRBJ1-1; D gene unclear. The CDR3 runs 12 residues. Per the germline V gene, CDR1 is SGHRS and CDR2 is YFSETQ. V was trimmed by 4 bases and J by 5 bases, leaving 9 bases between them. The chain's CDR3 is CASSLRETEAFF. The CDR3 DNA is TGCGCCAGCAGCCTACGGGAGACTGAAGCTTTCTTT.

The gene calls are TRBV5-1 and TRBJ2-2, with 12 nucleotides matching TRBD1. The CDR3 totals 16 residues. J gave up 6 bases and V 3 bases, and 6 bases lay outside the gene matches. From germline, CDR1 is SGHRS and CDR2 YFSETQ. CDR3 loop: CASSSPGQGASGELFF. The CDR3, as DNA: TGCGCCAGCAGCTCGCCGGGACAGGGGGCGTCCGGGGAGCTGTTTTTT.

This sequence joins TRBV5-1 and TRBJ2-6; TRBD1 aligns across 11 bases. The CDR3 is 17 residues long. The germline gives CDR1 SGHRS, CDR2 YFSETQ. V was clipped by 4 bases and J by 1 base; unmatched bases: 4. The CDR3 loop reads CASSQGQGASGANVLTF. Written as DNA, the CDR3 is TGCGCCAGCAGCCAAGGACAGGGGGCTTCTGGGGCCAACGTCCTGACTTTC.

The rearrangement links TRBV6-4 to TRBJ2-1, with a weak D call TRBD2 (7 bases). Germline lookup yields CDR1 MRHNA and CDR2 SNTAGT. V dropped 0 bases and J dropped 9 bases, with 18 bases sitting between them. CDR3 length equals 16 residues. This CDR3 is CASSDSSLGGAGEQFF. The CDR3 DNA sequence: TGTGCCAGCAGTGACTCGAGTCTTGGGGGGGCGGGTGAGCAGTTCTTC.

The chain couples TRBV5-1 to TRBJ1-3, with 7 bases lining up with TRBD1. CDR1 is SGHRS and CDR2 is YFSETQ in the germline V gene. The CDR3 spans 19 residues. The ends lost 0 bases at V and 2 bases at J; junction bases unmatched: 14. Here the CDR3 reads CASSLAGLGLQGAGNTIYF. For the CDR3, the DNA is TGCGCCAGCAGCTTGGCGGGACTTGGACTCCAGGGGGCTGGAAACACCATATATTTT.

With respect to this clone: Other DNA sequences from this sample encode an identical CDR3 as well. The chain combines TRBV5-1 with TRBJ1-1; tentatively, D is TRBD1 (6 bases). The length of the CDR3 is 14 residues. The V gene lost 4 bases and the J gene lost 4 bases, with 14 bases spanning the gap. Per germline, CDR1 SGHRS and CDR2 YFSETQ. CDR3 sequence: CASSLQGGGTEAFF. Here the CDR3 DNA reads TGCGCCAGCAGCCTACAGGGCGGTGGCACTGAAGCTTTCTTT.

The sample holds one count of this clone. J is TRBJ2-2 and V is TRBV2, with a possible D match to TRBD1 (6 bases). The V gene lost 8 bases and the J gene lost 2 bases, with 12 bases spanning the gap. This CDR3 region has 14 residues. CDR1 and CDR2 (germline): SNHLY, FYNNEI. CDR3 sequence reads: CASGRDTNTGELFF. The CDR3 DNA follows: TGTGCCAGCGGAAGGGACACCAACACCGGGGAGCTGTTTTTT.

The genes are TRBV9 and TRBJ1-5, with a possible D match to TRBD1 (6 bases). The V gene lost 3 bases and the J gene lost 5 bases, with 15 bases spanning the gap. The germline CDR1 and CDR2 sequences are SGDLS and YYNGEE. CDR3 length: 15 residues. The CDR3 DNA is TGTGCCAGCAGCGCCGGGACAACTCCTTATCAGCCCCAGCATTTT. It yields the protein CASSAGTTPYQPQHF.

The rearrangement joins TRBV24-1 to TRBJ2-3; 12 bases are shared with TRBD2. Germline V gene sequence: CDR1 KGHDR, CDR2 SFDVKD. CDR3 length: 17 residues. Germline trimming cut 3 bases from V and 2 bases from J; bases unmatched to any gene: 5. CDR3 in amino acids: CATSDHRLAGDTDTQYF. CDR3 coding DNA: TGTGCCACCAGTGATCACAGACTAGCGGGGGACACAGATACGCAGTATTTT.

This sequence joins TRBV6-2 or TRBV6-3 and TRBJ2-7; the D gene is possibly TRBD2 (5 bases). The germline V gene has CDR1 MNHEY and CDR2 SVGEGT. V dropped 2 bases and J dropped 0 bases, with 8 bases sitting between them. CDR3 length: 14 residues. CDR3 in amino acids: CASSYLRGSYEQYF. The CDR3 bases are TGTGCCAGCAGTTACCTACGGGGCTCCTACGAGCAGTACTTC.

The rearrangement links TRBV18 to TRBJ1-5; D might be TRBD1 (5 bases). This CDR3 is 13 amino acids long. Germline-derived CDR1 and CDR2 are KGHSH and LQKENI. Between the trimmed V and J ends, which lost 4 bases and 6 bases, there was a span of 10 bases. The CDR3 DNA sequence: TGTGCCAGCTCACAGGGGTTGGCTCAGCCCCAGCATTTT. Its translation: CASSQGLAQPQHF.